This TCR beta chain was sequenced in a study of blood T cell repertoires in COVID-19. The method was immunoSEQ multiplex PCR; TCRdb's version includes in-frame clones alone and lacks a portion of them. The data contain approximately 300,000 clones, roughly 88% of them singletons. Trimming removed 2 bases from V and 5 bases from J; junction bases left unmatched: 2. This CDR3 region has 15 residues. CDR1 is MDHEN, CDR2 SYDVKM, per germline. V gene TRBV28 combines with J gene TRBJ2-2, with TRBD1 matching 10 bases. The specimen was peripheral blood. This receptor was taken from a woman aged 45-60 years with acute or convalescent COVID-19. The CDR3 DNA is TGTGCCAGCAGTTTACGGGACAGGGGAACCGGGGAGCTGTTTTTT. It is translated as CASSLRDRGTGELFF.